The next 16 T cell receptor beta chains were all read from a single sample in a study of beta chain features in type 1 diabetes. Expressed TCRB transcripts were sequenced because the isolated RNA had all been reverse transcribed beforehand. Method: immunoSEQ multiplex PCR; TCRdb's copy keeps in-frame clones and lacks some. The sample has hundreds of thousands of clones, 15% to 19% seen once. The sample consisted of naive CD4+ T cells from blood. Source of these receptors: a man between 18 and 35 years old in good health.

The chain recombines TRBV4-1 with TRBJ2-5; D might be TRBD2 (5 bases). V shed 0 bases and J shed 4 bases, with 6 bases lying between them. The CDR3 has 13 amino acids. Per the germline V gene, CDR1 is MGHRA and CDR2 is YSYEKL. CDR3 residues: CASSQDGRETQYF. DNA for the CDR3: TGCGCCAGCAGCCAAGATGGGAGAGAGACCCAGTACTTC.

V and J are TRBV20-1 and TRBJ1-2; tentative D call: TRBD1 (5 bases). Germline V gives CDR1 DFQATT, CDR2 SNEGSKA (reference sequence). V dropped 5 bases and J dropped 8 bases, with 12 bases sitting between them. The CDR3 runs 11 residues. Written as DNA, the CDR3 is TGCAGTGCTGTCCGGACAATCGGCTACACCTTC. This gives the protein CSAVRTIGYTF.

This clone was seen more than once but under ten times. This chain joins TRBV6-5 and TRBJ1-3; D not certain. V lost 2 bases to trimming and J lost 3 bases, with 11 bases between them. Germline V gene sequence: CDR1 MNHEY, CDR2 SVGAGI. The CDR3 is made up of 15 amino acids. In DNA form, the CDR3 reads TGTGCCAGCAGTTACGGGATACGGGATGGAAACACCATATATTTT. Its translation is CASSYGIRDGNTIYF.

This clone was counted between two and nine times. V usage is TRBV28 and J usage is TRBJ1-2; weak D call: TRBD1 (6 bases). Germline loops: CDR1 MDHEN, CDR2 SYDVKM. This CDR3 comprises 14 residues. The V end was cut by 3 bases, the J end by 5 bases, with 13 bases between. CDR3 amino acids: CASSFAGAGYGYTF. The CDR3 nucleotides are TGTGCCAGCAGTTTCGCAGGGGCGGGGTATGGCTACACCTTC.

This clone has just a few counts. V gene TRBV7-2 combines with J gene TRBJ2-7; D is possibly TRBD2 (7 bases). V was trimmed by 4 bases and J by 2 bases, leaving 15 bases between them. Germline V gene data show CDR1 as SGHTA and CDR2 as FQGNSA. The length of the CDR3 is 15 residues. The CDR3 DNA reads as TGTGCCAGCAGCTCCTCGGGGCGGGGGCCCTACGAGCAGTACTTC. Amino acids: CASSSSGRGPYEQYF.

V usage is TRBV7-6 and J usage is TRBJ1-1; D is possibly TRBD1 (6 bases). The CDR3 is made up of 15 amino acids. CDR1 and CDR2 from the germline V gene are SGHVS and FNYEAQ. Trimming stripped 4 bases from V and 2 bases from J, with 14 bases between. The CDR3 region is CASSSQGSLNTEAFF. Written as DNA, the CDR3 is TGTGCCAGCAGCTCCCAGGGGTCCCTAAACACTGAAGCTTTCTTT. Full variable domain (missing parts from reference TRBV7-6 and TRBJ1-1): GAGVSQSPRYKVTKRGQDVALRCDPISGHVSLYWYRQALGQGPEFLTYFNYEAQQDKSGLPNDRFSAERPEGSISTLTIQRTEQRDSAMYRCASSSQGSLNTEAFFGQGTRLTVV.

The chain joins TRBV5-6 to TRBJ2-7; no clear D gene. The germline V and J ends were trimmed by 0 bases and 6 bases, with 10 bases remaining between them. This CDR3 is 13 amino acids long. CDR1 and CDR2 from the germline V gene are SGHDT and YYEEEE. The CDR3: CASSLGASLEQYF. The CDR3 nucleotides are TGTGCCAGCAGCTTGGGAGCGTCCCTCGAGCAGTACTTC.

This clone was observed a few times. V gene TRBV6-6 combines with J gene TRBJ2-2, with unresolved D. This CDR3 has 15 residues. V lost 4 bases and J lost 1, with 10 bases in between. From germline, CDR1 is MNHNY and CDR2 SVGAGI (reference sequence). The CDR3 nucleotides read TGTGCCAGCAGTTCACAGACGGGGAACACCGGGGAGCTGTTTTTT. It yields the protein CASSSQTGNTGELFF.

The CDR3 spells CASSLMGAEGNQPQHF. In nucleotides, the CDR3 is TGCGCCAGCAGCTTGATGGGGGCGGAAGGCAATCAGCCCCAGCATTTT. V is TRBV5-1 and J is TRBJ1-5; the D gene is possibly TRBD1 (6 bases). Trimming pared 1 base from V and 2 bases from J, leaving 13 bases between. CDR3 length equals 16 residues. Germline CDR1 SGHRS, CDR2 YFSETQ. Supplemented by reference TRBV5-1 and TRBJ1-5, the full variable domain reads KAGVTQTPRYLIKTRGQQVTLSCSPISGHRSVSWYQQTPGQGLQFLFEYFSETQRNKGNFPGRFSGRQFSNSRSEMNVSTLELGDSALYLCASSLMGAEGNQPQHFGDGTRLSIL.

The J gene is TRBJ2-7, the V gene TRBV4-1; D is possibly TRBD1 (5 bases). The CDR3 consists of 15 residues. Trimming stripped 1 base from V and 3 bases from J, with 13 bases between. CDR1 MGHRA and CDR2 YSYEKL come from the germline V gene. The CDR3 coding sequence is TGCGCCAGCAGCCAAGGGCAAGGGGCCCACTACGAGCAGTACTTC. Translating it yields CASSQGQGAHYEQYF.

V and J are TRBV19 and TRBJ1-1; D gene ambiguous. Trimming took off 1 base at V and 2 bases at J, with 14 bases between the two ends. CDR1 and CDR2 from the germline V gene are LNHDA and SQIVND (reference sequence). The CDR3 loop spans 16 amino acids. In nucleotides, the CDR3 is TGTGCCAGTAGTATAGGTTCCCTCGGCACTAACACTGAAGCTTTCTTT. Translation gives CASSIGSLGTNTEAFF.

This clone was counted between two and nine times. This chain joins TRBV11-3 and TRBJ2-5; the D gene is possibly TRBD2 (6 bases). The V and J ends lost 1 base and 5 bases respectively, with 14 bases between them. Looked up from germline, CDR1 is SGHNT and CDR2 is YENEEA. This CDR3 comprises 15 residues. The CDR3 loop is CASSLGTGVPETQYF. CDR3 nucleotides: TGTGCCAGCAGCTTAGGTACGGGAGTCCCGGAGACCCAGTACTTC.

The V call is TRBV27, the J call TRBJ2-1, with D tentatively TRBD1 (6 bases). CDR1 is MNHEY, CDR2 SMNVEV, per germline (reference sequence). The CDR3 is made up of 12 amino acids. The V end lost 6 bases, the J end lost 9 bases, and 12 bases lay between the germline ends. The CDR3 nucleotides are TGTGCCAGCAGCAACAGGGTCTTTGAGCAGTTCTTC. Its protein product is CASSNRVFEQFF.

As for this clone: The sample contains more than one DNA sequence encoding this CDR3. The genes are TRBV5-1 and TRBJ2-1; 8 nucleotides match TRBD2. Germline CDR1 SGHRS, CDR2 YFSETQ. V trimming: 0 bases; J trimming: 0 bases; junction bases outside the gene matches: 2. This CDR3 has 16 amino acids. CDR3 amino acids: CASSLGGTSSYNEQFF. In nucleotides, the CDR3 is TGCGCCAGCAGCTTGGGGGGGACTAGCTCCTACAATGAGCAGTTCTTC.

The rearrangement joins TRBV28 to TRBJ2-4; no definite D call. The germline V gene has CDR1 MDHEN and CDR2 SYDVKM. This CDR3 contains 15 residues. CDR3 DNA: TGTGCTCGACCCTTGGGCCAGGTAGCCAAAAACATTCAGTACTTC. Residues: CARPLGQVAKNIQYF.

This chain uses TRBV10-3 with TRBJ1-5; TRBD1 is a possible D gene (6 bases). The V gene's germline CDR1 is ENHRY and CDR2 SYGVKD. The CDR3 is made up of 15 amino acids. V lost 3 bases to trimming and J lost 2 bases, with 11 bases between them. In DNA, the CDR3 is TGTGCCATCAGTGAAGTGGGGGCACGCAATCAGCCCCAGCATTTT. Amino acid sequence: CAISEVGARNQPQHF.